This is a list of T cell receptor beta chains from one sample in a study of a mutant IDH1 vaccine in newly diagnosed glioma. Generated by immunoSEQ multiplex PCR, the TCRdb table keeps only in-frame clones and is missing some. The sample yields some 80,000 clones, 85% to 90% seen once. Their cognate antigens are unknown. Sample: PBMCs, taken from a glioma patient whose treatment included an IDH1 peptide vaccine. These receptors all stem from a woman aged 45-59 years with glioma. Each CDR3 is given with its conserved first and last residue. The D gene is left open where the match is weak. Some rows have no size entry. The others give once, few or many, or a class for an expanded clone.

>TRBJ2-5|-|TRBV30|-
CAWSMGLGRETQYF
TGTGCCTGGAGTATGGGCCTGGGGAGAGAGACCCAGTACTTC
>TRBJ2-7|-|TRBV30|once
CARQESSYEQYF
TGTGCCAGACAGGAGAGCTCCTACGAGCAGTACTTC
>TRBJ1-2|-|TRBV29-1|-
CSVGVGGRDGYTF
TGCAGCGTTGGAGTCGGGGGGAGGGATGGCTACACCTTC
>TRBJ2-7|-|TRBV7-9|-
CASSFTDGPYEQYF
TGTGCCAGCTCCTTCACTGACGGTCCCTACGAGCAGTACTTC
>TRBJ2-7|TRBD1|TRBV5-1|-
CASSPTAGGHEQYF
TGCGCCAGCAGCCCCACCGCAGGGGGCCACGAGCAGTACTTC
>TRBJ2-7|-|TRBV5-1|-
CASSLRRQETYEQYF
TGCGCCAGCAGCTTGAGGAGACAGGAAACCTACGAGCAGTACTTC
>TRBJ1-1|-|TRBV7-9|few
CASSFDIRGEAFF
TGTGCCAGCAGCTTCGATATCAGAGGTGAAGCTTTCTTT
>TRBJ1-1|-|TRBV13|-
CASSLVFLRTAGADTEAFF
TGTGCCAGCAGCTTAGTTTTTCTACGGACAGCCGGGGCGGACACTGAAGCTTTCTTT
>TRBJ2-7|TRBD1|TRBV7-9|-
CASSSRQGSYEQYF
TGTGCCAGCAGCTCCCGACAGGGTTCCTACGAGCAGTACTTC
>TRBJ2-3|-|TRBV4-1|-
CASSPPTAPGTDTQYF
TGCGCCAGCAGCCCGCCCACTGCCCCCGGCACAGATACGCAGTATTTT
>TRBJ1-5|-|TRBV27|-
CASSLIYRSNQPQHF
TGTGCCAGCAGTTTAATTTACAGGAGCAATCAGCCCCAGCATTTT
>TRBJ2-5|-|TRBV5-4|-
CASSLQGGSETQYF
TGTGCCAGCAGCTTGCAGGGGGGATCGGAGACCCAGTACTTC
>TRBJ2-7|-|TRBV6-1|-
CASSEVGENYSYEQYF
TGTGCCAGCAGTGAAGTTGGGGAAAATTACTCCTACGAGCAGTACTTC
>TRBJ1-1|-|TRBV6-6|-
CASSPVGRGDTEAFF
TGTGCCAGCAGTCCCGTGGGGAGGGGAGACACTGAAGCTTTCTTT
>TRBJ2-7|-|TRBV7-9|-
CASSPRPDEQYF
TGTGCCAGCAGCCCAAGGCCTGACGAGCAGTACTTC
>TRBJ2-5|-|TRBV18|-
CASSPGVQETQYF
TGTGCCAGCTCACCAGGAGTCCAAGAGACCCAGTACTTC
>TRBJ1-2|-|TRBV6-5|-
CASSYSTEGVDYGYTF
TGTGCCAGCAGTTACTCTACGGAGGGAGTAGACTATGGCTACACCTTC
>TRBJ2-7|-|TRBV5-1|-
CASQTGVPSYEQYF
TGCGCCAGCCAAACAGGCGTACCGTCCTACGAGCAGTACTTC
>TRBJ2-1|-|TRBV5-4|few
CASGNRATETNEQFF
TGTGCCAGCGGGAACCGGGCCACAGAGACGAATGAGCAGTTCTTC
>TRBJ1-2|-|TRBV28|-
CASSADSNYGYTF
TGTGCCAGCAGTGCGGACAGTAACTATGGCTACACCTTC
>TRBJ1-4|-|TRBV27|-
CASSLSTGRTLATNEKLFF
TGTGCCAGCAGTTTATCCACGGGAAGAACCCTTGCAACTAATGAAAAACTGTTTTTT
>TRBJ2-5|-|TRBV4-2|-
CASSQDFKGETQYF
TGTGCCAGCAGCCAAGATTTTAAGGGAGAGACCCAGTACTTC
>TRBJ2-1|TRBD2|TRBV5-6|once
CASSLTSGRVLSNEQFF
TGTGCCAGCAGCTTAACTAGCGGGAGGGTCCTCAGCAATGAGCAGTTCTTC
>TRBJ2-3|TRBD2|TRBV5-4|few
CASSLPSGKRTDTQYF
TGTGCCAGCAGCTTGCCCAGCGGGAAAAGGACAGATACGCAGTATTTT
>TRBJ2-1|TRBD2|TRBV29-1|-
CSVNRGSSGRNEQFF
TGCAGCGTTAATCGCGGGAGTAGTGGAAGGAATGAGCAGTTCTTC
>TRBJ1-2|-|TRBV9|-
CASGWGWGYTF
TGTGCCAGTGGGTGGGGCTGGGGCTACACCTTC
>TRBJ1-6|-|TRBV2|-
CASRWRADSPLHF
TGTGCCAGCAGGTGGAGGGCGGATTCACCCCTCCACTTT
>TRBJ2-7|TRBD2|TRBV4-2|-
CASSQEGVAGAHEQYF
TGTGCCAGCAGCCAAGAAGGGGTAGCGGGAGCCCACGAGCAGTACTTC
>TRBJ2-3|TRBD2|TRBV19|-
CASSRDYTDTQYF
TGTGCCAGTAGTCGGGACTACACAGATACGCAGTATTTT
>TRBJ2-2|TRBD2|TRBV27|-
CASSLLAGGPGELFF
TGTGCCAGCAGTTTACTGGCGGGAGGCCCCGGGGAGCTGTTTTTT
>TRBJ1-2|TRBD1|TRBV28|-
CASSLWPGGNYGYTF
TGTGCCAGCAGTTTATGGCCAGGGGGCAACTATGGCTACACCTTC
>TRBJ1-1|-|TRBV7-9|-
CASSGPQGVNTEAFF
TGTGCCAGCAGCGGCCCACAGGGAGTGAACACTGAAGCTTTCTTT
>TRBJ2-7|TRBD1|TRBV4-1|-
CASRLLGQGDYEQYF
TGCGCCAGCAGGCTTTTGGGACAGGGAGACTACGAGCAGTACTTC
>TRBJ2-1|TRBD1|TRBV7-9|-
CASSLGQVFTQQFF
TGTGCCAGCAGCTTGGGACAGGTTTTTACCCAGCAGTTCTTC
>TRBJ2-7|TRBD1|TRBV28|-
CASSLYAPGQGLGYEQYF
TGTGCCAGCAGTTTATATGCGCCGGGACAGGGGCTCGGCTACGAGCAGTACTTC
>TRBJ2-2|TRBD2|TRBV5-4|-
CASSVSGFNTGELFF
TGTGCCAGCAGCGTTAGCGGGTTCAACACCGGGGAGCTGTTTTTT
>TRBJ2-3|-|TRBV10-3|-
CATRNDGDTQYF
TGTGCCACCCGGAACGACGGAGATACGCAGTATTTT
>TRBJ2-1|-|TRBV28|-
CASSFQGRGGNEQFF
TGTGCCAGCAGTTTCCAGGGTAGGGGTGGCAATGAGCAGTTCTTC
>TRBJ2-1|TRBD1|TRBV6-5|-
CASSYNRGHEQFF
TGTGCCAGCAGTTACAATAGGGGGCATGAGCAGTTCTTC
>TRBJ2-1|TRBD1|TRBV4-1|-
CASSLYGTGFLSSYNEQFF
TGCGCCAGCAGCCTGTACGGGACAGGGTTTTTGAGCTCCTACAATGAGCAGTTCTTC
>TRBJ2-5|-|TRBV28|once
CASSSRGTIQETQYF
TGTGCCAGCAGTTCCCGAGGGACAATTCAAGAGACCCAGTACTTC
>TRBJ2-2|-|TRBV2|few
CASTPVTSIAGELFF
TGTGCCAGCACTCCAGTAACTAGTATCGCCGGGGAGCTGTTTTTT
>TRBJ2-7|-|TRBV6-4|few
CASSDYPGYEQYF
TGTGCCAGCAGTGACTACCCGGGCTACGAGCAGTACTTC
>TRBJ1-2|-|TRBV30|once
CAWRVPIFKIGGLEGNYGYTF
TGTGCCTGGAGGGTCCCGATCTTCAAGATCGGGGGACTCGAGGGTAACTATGGCTACACCTTC
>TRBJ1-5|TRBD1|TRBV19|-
CASSMGGQSNQPQHF
TGTGCCAGTAGTATGGGGGGACAGTCCAATCAGCCCCAGCATTTT
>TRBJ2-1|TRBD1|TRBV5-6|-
CASRPQGMQYNEQFF
TGTGCCAGCAGGCCACAGGGGATGCAATACAATGAGCAGTTCTTC
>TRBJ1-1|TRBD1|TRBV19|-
CATSDRQGLNTEAFF
TGTGCCACTTCAGACCGACAGGGACTGAACACTGAAGCTTTCTTT
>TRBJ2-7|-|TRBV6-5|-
CASSYSGSYEQYF
TGTGCCAGCAGTTATTCGGGTTCCTACGAGCAGTACTTC
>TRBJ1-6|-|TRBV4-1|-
CASSDRARGSPLHF
TGCGCCAGCAGCGACCGGGCCCGAGGATCACCCCTCCACTTT
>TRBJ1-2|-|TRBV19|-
CASSMISRMSGCTF
TGTGCCAGTAGTATGATATCAAGGATGAGCGGGTGCACCTTC
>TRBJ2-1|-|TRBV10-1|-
CASSPLPYNEQFF
TGCGCCAGCAGCCCGCTACCCTACAATGAGCAGTTCTTC
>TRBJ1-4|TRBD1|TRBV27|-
CASSTGGGKLFF
TGTGCCAGCAGCACAGGGGGAGGAAAACTGTTTTTT
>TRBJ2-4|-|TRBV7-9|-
CASSPISPQYF
TGTGCCAGCAGCCCAATATCCCCTCAGTACTTC
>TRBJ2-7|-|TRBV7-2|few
CASSSQGLPSYEQYF
TGTGCCAGCAGCTCACAGGGACTGCCCTCCTACGAGCAGTACTTC
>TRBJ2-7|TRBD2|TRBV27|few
CASRRSGGSYEQYF
TGTGCCAGCAGGAGATCGGGGGGGTCCTACGAGCAGTACTTC